These T cell receptor beta chains were read from a single sample in a study of CD8+ T cells in alopecia areata. Some clones are missing from TCRdb's copy, which holds only in-frame ones; the method was immunoSEQ multiplex PCR. The sample records about 200,000 clones, roughly two fifths being singletons. Sequenced material: CD4+ T cells sorted from blood, taken at approximately week 34, from a patient treated with tofacitinib. The source of these receptors is a human donor with alopecia areata. Both conserved end residues are part of each CDR3. D genes are given only for firm matches. Size tells how often a clone was seen (once, few, many) or the class of an expanded clone, and some rows leave it out.

size	V	J	D	DNA	CDR3
-	TRBV5-1	TRBJ1-1	-	TGCGCCAGCAGCCCTGGTGGGGGACATGGCAGCACTGAAGCTTTCTTT	CASSPGGGHGSTEAFF
-	TRBV2	TRBJ2-3	TRBD2	TGTGCCAGCAGACTAGCGGGGGGTGGAGATACGCAGTATTTT	CASRLAGGGDTQYF
-	TRBV5-6	TRBJ1-6	TRBD1	TGTGCCAGCAGCGTGCGGGACAGGGATAATTCACCCCTCCACTTT	CASSVRDRDNSPLHF
-	TRBV6-5	TRBJ2-5	TRBD1	TGTGCCAGCAGGGGACAGGGTACAGAGACCCAGTACTTC	CASRGQGTETQYF
few	TRBV19	TRBJ2-1	TRBD2	TGTGCCAGTAGTTTTTCCGGGACTAACCTCCCAAACAATGAGCAGTTCTTC	CASSFSGTNLPNNEQFF
few	TRBV29-1	TRBJ2-2	TRBD1	TGCAGCGTAGGGACAGGGATCAACACCGGGGAGCTGTTTTTT	CSVGTGINTGELFF
-	TRBV30	TRBJ1-2	-	TGTGCCTGGAGCCTCCACTCTAACTATGGCTACACCTTC	CAWSLHSNYGYTF
many	TRBV18	TRBJ2-5	TRBD2	TGTGCCAGCTCACCACCGGCTAGCGGGGGCCCCCAAGAGACCCAGTACTTC	CASSPPASGGPQETQYF
-	TRBV6-1	TRBJ2-7	TRBD2	TGTGCCAGCAGGGTGACTAGCGGTTCCTACGAGCAGTACTTC	CASRVTSGSYEQYF
-	TRBV30	TRBJ1-2	-	TGTGCCTGCTCCCGTCCGGGGGCGGGCTATGGCTACACCTTC	CACSRPGAGYGYTF
few	TRBV5-4	TRBJ1-3	TRBD1	TGTGCCAGCAGCACCAGATCAGGGGGTCCTGGAAACACCATATATTTT	CASSTRSGGPGNTIYF
-	TRBV12-5	TRBJ1-5	-	TGTGCTAGTGGTCCCGCCGGGACGGGGGATGAGCCCCAGCATTTT	CASGPAGTGDEPQHF
few	TRBV30	TRBJ1-1	-	TGTGCCTGGACTCAGGGCAGTAACACTGAAGCTTTCTTT	CAWTQGSNTEAFF
few	TRBV5-1	TRBJ2-1	TRBD2	TGCGCCAGCAGCTTGGACAGCGGGGTGGGCAATGAGCAGTTCTTC	CASSLDSGVGNEQFF
few	TRBV6-5	TRBJ2-5	TRBD1	TGTGCCAGCACCGGACAGGGGCCTTCAGAGACCCAGTACTTC	CASTGQGPSETQYF
few	TRBV21-1	TRBJ2-3	-	TGTGCCAGCAGCAAAGCTAGCACAGATACGCAGTATTTT	CASSKASTDTQYF
-	TRBV7-3	TRBJ2-5	-	TGTGCCAGCAGCTTAAAGTCAGGGCTGGAGACCCAGTACTTC	CASSLKSGLETQYF
few	TRBV6-1	TRBJ2-2	-	TGTGCCAGCCGCCTAGGGTTCACCGGGGAGCTGTTTTTT	CASRLGFTGELFF
-	TRBV2	TRBJ1-5	-	TGTGCCAGCGCTGTGCGTGGGGGCGATCAGCCCCAGCATTTT	CASAVRGGDQPQHF
few	TRBV15	TRBJ1-5	-	TGTGCCACCAGCAGCCTACGCCACAGGAGCCTTGGGAGAAATCAGCCCCAGCATTTT	CATSSLRHRSLGRNQPQHF
-	TRBV5-1	TRBJ2-7	TRBD2	TGCGCCAGCAGCCCCGGACTAGCGGGAGCATCTGAGCAGTACTTC	CASSPGLAGASEQYF
-	TRBV6-5	TRBJ2-2	-	TGTGCCAGCAGTTTATTCAGGGGTTCGGGCACCGGGGAGCTGTTTTTT	CASSLFRGSGTGELFF
-	TRBV15	TRBJ1-4	-	TGTGCCACCAGCAGAGCCAGAGAAAAACTGTTTTTT	CATSRAREKLFF
-	TRBV5-1	TRBJ2-3	TRBD2	TGCGCCAGCAGCTTGGGCCTCCTAGCGGGAGCCGATACGCAGTATTTT	CASSLGLLAGADTQYF
few	TRBV9	TRBJ1-6	-	TGTGCCAGCAGCGTAGACCCCGCAGGGACCCTCCACTTT	CASSVDPAGTLHF
few	TRBV23-1	TRBJ1-5	-	TGCGCCAGCAGTCAACTCAAGACGGATCCAGGCGGTCAGCCCCAGCATTTT	CASSQLKTDPGGQPQHF
-	TRBV5-1	TRBJ1-5	TRBD1	TGCGCCAGCAGCCTCGACGGACAGGGGGCTCAGCCCCAGCATTTT	CASSLDGQGAQPQHF